What follows are 23 T cell receptor beta chains derived from one specimen sequenced in a study of T cell repertoires in cytomegalovirus infection. TCRdb independently ran MiXCR on the reads; one entry per CDR3 protein. The table shows roughly 700,000 distinct CDR3 sequences, with roughly 33% occurring only once. For these receptors, no antigen is known. Sequenced material: cultured PBMCs, taken from culture after CMV antigen stimulation. The receptors derive from a human donor in good health (CMV status not recorded). Some clones in this sample may be carry-over from other donors' samples.

The chain recombines TRBV19 with TRBJ2-2; D is uncertain. CDR1 and CDR2 from the germline V gene are LNHDA and SQIVND (reference sequence). There are 13 residues in the CDR3. V shed 7 bases and J shed 1 base, with 7 bases lying between them. CDR3 bases: TGTGCCAGTAAAAAAGTGAACACCGGGGAGCTGTTTTTT. It specifies CASKKVNTGELFF.

The table lists this clonotype with many counts. The chain combines TRBV7-2 with TRBJ2-5; D might be TRBD1 or TRBD2, each matching 5 bases. Germline V gives CDR1 SGHTA, CDR2 FQGNSA. This CDR3 comprises 14 residues. Trimming took off 6 bases at V and 5 bases at J, with 16 bases between the two ends. CDR3 in DNA: TGTGCCAGCAGTCCCGGGGACCTGAGGGAGACCCAGTACTTC. Protein sequence: CASSPGDLRETQYF.

This chain connects TRBV12-3 or TRBV12-4 to TRBJ1-1, with TRBD1 identical over 9 bases. With 6 bases clipped from V and 4 bases from J, the junction kept 6 bases outside the gene matches. The CDR3 sequence is 14 residues long. CDR3 sequence (DNA): TGTGCCAGCAGAATACAGGGGGCGAGCACTGAAGCTTTCTTT. Its protein product is CASRIQGASTEAFF.

The chain joins TRBV5-1 to TRBJ2-3; 7 bases are a match to TRBD2. In germline, CDR1 is SGHRS, CDR2 YFSETQ. This CDR3 spans 15 amino acids. Trimming removed 0 bases from V and 6 bases from J; junction bases left unmatched: 7. CDR3 amino acids: CASSLDLAVRDTQYF. CDR3 DNA: TGCGCCAGCAGCTTGGACCTAGCGGTACGTGATACGCAGTATTTT.

This clonotype was detected a few times. The V call is TRBV4-2, the J call TRBJ2-3, with a tentative D call TRBD2 (6 bases). V lost 4 bases, J lost 4 bases, and 18 bases lay in between. CDR1 LGHNA and CDR2 YNFKEQ come from the germline V gene. The CDR3 contains 16 residues. CDR3 sequence (DNA): TGTGCCAGCAGCCGGAGGGGAGACCCAGAATCAGATACGCAGTATTTT. It codes for CASSRRGDPESDTQYF.

The chain recombines TRBV6-1 with TRBJ2-6; possible D gene TRBD2, 5 bases. The CDR3 is made up of 14 amino acids. Germline V gene data show CDR1 as MNHNS and CDR2 as SASEGT. With 10 bases removed from V and 4 bases from J, the gap between germline ends came to 14 bases. CDR3 sequence reads: CAIRIVAGANVLTF. The CDR3 nucleotides read TGTGCCATTCGAATAGTAGCGGGGGCCAACGTCCTGACTTTC.

The chain couples TRBV10-3 to TRBJ2-4; the D is unclear. The CDR3 loop spans 12 amino acids. V lost 4 bases to trimming and J lost 5 bases, with 6 bases between them. Germline V gives CDR1 ENHRY, CDR2 SYGVKD. As DNA, the CDR3 is TGTGCCATCAGTGCGGAAGAAAACATTCAGTACTTC. Its translation is CAISAEENIQYF.

The chain uses TRBV7-6 and TRBJ1-1; no clear D gene. Germline lookup yields CDR1 SGHVS and CDR2 FNYEAQ. This CDR3 has 12 residues. Trimming pared 4 bases from V and 3 bases from J, leaving 6 bases between. The CDR3 region has the DNA TGTGCCAGCAGCTCTGCGGACACTGAAGCTTTCTTT. This encodes CASSSADTEAFF.

V and J are TRBV4-1 and TRBJ1-2; 9 bases map to TRBD1. The ends lost 8 bases at V and 8 bases at J; junction bases unmatched: 18. Germline values: CDR1 MGHRA, CDR2 YSYEKL. This CDR3 comprises 16 residues. DNA for the CDR3: TGCGCCAGCGGAAAGCCCGGACAGGGGAGGACAGTAGGCTACACCTTC. This encodes CASGKPGQGRTVGYTF.

This clonotype has just a few counts. The chain is built from TRBV11-3 and TRBJ2-2; D uncertain. Per germline, CDR1 SGHNT and CDR2 YENEEA. Trimming took off 7 bases at V and 1 base at J, with 4 bases between the two ends. The length of the CDR3 is 12 residues. CDR3 coding DNA: TGTGCCAGCATGGGGAACACCGGGGAGCTGTTTTTT. As protein: CASMGNTGELFF.

This clonotype was observed a handful of times. The gene calls are TRBV28 and TRBJ1-5, with a possible D match to TRBD1 (5 bases). CDR1 is MDHEN and CDR2 is SYDVKM in the germline V gene. Trimming took 3 bases from V and 7 from J, leaving 13 bases between them. This CDR3 has 14 residues. The CDR3 reads CASSFMGTGQPQHF. DNA for the CDR3: TGTGCCAGCAGTTTCATGGGGACTGGCCAGCCCCAGCATTTT. Supplemented by reference TRBV28 and TRBJ1-5, the full variable domain reads DVKVTQSSRYLVKRTGEKVFLECVQDMDHENMFWYRQDPGLGLRLIYFSYDVKMKEKGDIPEGYSVSREKKERFSLILESASTNQTSMYLCASSFMGTGQPQHFGDGTRLSIL.

CDR3 sequence reads: CASSYARDIDTYTF. The CDR3 bases are TGTGCCAGCAGTTACGCTCGGGACATTGATACCTACACCTTC. This sequence joins TRBV6-2 or TRBV6-3 and TRBJ1-2; perhaps TRBD1 as D (6 bases). Germline lookup yields CDR1 MNHEY and CDR2 SVGEGT. CDR3 length equals 14 residues. Trimming left V 2 bases short and J 10 bases short, with 17 bases between.

This clonotype was seen a few times. This chain joins TRBV7-2 and TRBJ1-4; 9 positions match TRBD1. This CDR3 is built from 14 residues. Germline assignment: CDR1 SGHTA and CDR2 FQGNSA. Trimming took 5 bases from V and 10 from J; bases not matched to a gene: 8. CDR3 bases: TGTGCCAGCAGCCCCGGGACAGGGACCCGAAAACTGTTTTTT. Its translation is CASSPGTGTRKLFF.

V usage is TRBV28 and J usage is TRBJ1-6, with a possible D match to TRBD1 (5 bases). Per germline, CDR1 MDHEN and CDR2 SYDVKM. V shed 5 bases and J shed 13 bases, with 21 bases lying between them. The CDR3 covers 15 residues. The CDR3, as DNA: TGTGCCAGCAGTCCTTCGAGGGGCCAAGGTGTTCCCCTCCACTTT. Its protein product is CASSPSRGQGVPLHF.

As concerns this clonotype: One junction end disagrees with the germline gene, perhaps due to a read error. This chain links TRBV7-9 with TRBJ1-1, with D unresolved. CDR1 is SEHNR and CDR2 is FQNEAQ in the germline V gene (reference sequence). The CDR3 has 10 amino acids. As DNA, the CDR3 is TGTGCCAGCAGCTTAGACATCGCGGCCTTT. It yields the protein CASSLDIAAF.

V gene TRBV15 combines with J gene TRBJ2-3, with D perhaps TRBD2 (5 bases). V lost 5 bases, J lost 6 bases, and 6 bases lay in between. The germline gives CDR1 LNHNV, CDR2 YYDKDF (reference sequence). The CDR3 consists of 11 residues. The CDR3 nucleotides are TGTGCCACCAGCGAGGGTGATACGCAGTATTTT. It is translated as CATSEGDTQYF.

This clonotype was counted a few times. V usage is TRBV7-2 and J usage is TRBJ2-1; 8 nucleotides align to TRBD2. The CDR3 extends over 16 amino acids. The V gene's germline CDR1 is SGHTA and CDR2 FQGNSA. Trimming took 5 bases from V and 6 from J; bases not matched to a gene: 12. The CDR3 loop is CASSVSRGGGLNEQFF. CDR3 DNA sequence: TGTGCCAGCAGCGTTTCCCGGGGGGGGGGTCTCAATGAGCAGTTCTTC.

The chain has TRBV4-3 and TRBJ1-5, with 7 nucleotides matching TRBD1. The CDR3 consists of 16 residues. Per germline, CDR1 LGHNA and CDR2 YSLEER. Losses at the gene ends were 1 base for V and 5 bases for J; bases not matched to a gene: 8. The CDR3 is CASSQGEGGAYQPQHF. The DNA of the CDR3 is TGCGCCAGCAGCCAAGGTGAAGGGGGCGCGTATCAGCCCCAGCATTTT.

The rearrangement uses TRBV2 and TRBJ2-1; no clear D. Trimming removed 7 bases from V and 6 bases from J, with 7 bases in between. The CDR3 loop spans 11 amino acids. Germline CDR1 reads SNHLY; CDR2 reads FYNNEI. For the CDR3, the DNA is TGTGCCAGCACCGACGTCAATGAGCAGTTCTTC. It specifies CASTDVNEQFF.

The sample holds a few counts of this clonotype. The chain joins TRBV6-2 or TRBV6-3 to TRBJ1-5, with unresolved D. This CDR3 contains 17 residues. Per the germline V gene, CDR1 is MNHEY and CDR2 is SVGEGT. Trimming shortened V by 2 bases and J by 2 bases, and 16 bases separated the two germline ends. The CDR3 protein is CASSYRFPGVGNQPQHF. CDR3 sequence (DNA): TGTGCCAGCAGTTACAGGTTTCCCGGCGTGGGCAATCAGCCCCAGCATTTT.

In this sample, this clonotype turned up once. The J gene is TRBJ2-7, the V gene TRBV14; unclear D gene. V was clipped by 3 bases and J by 9 bases, with 21 bases between them. Looked up from germline, CDR1 is SGHDN and CDR2 is FVKESK. CDR3 length: 15 amino acids. CDR3 coding DNA: TGTGCCAGCAGCCAGGCCGGATCCGTATTTATGTGGCAGTACTTC. Protein sequence: CASSQAGSVFMWQYF.

This clonotype was seen more than once but under ten times. The chain links TRBV20-1 to TRBJ2-3; D gene ambiguous. The germline gives CDR1 DFQATT, CDR2 SNEGSKA (reference sequence). This CDR3 has 18 amino acids. The V gene lost 5 bases and the J gene lost 3 bases, with 27 bases spanning the gap. CDR3 coding DNA: TGCAGTGCTGCCGACGGCGCCAGACGAGCTAGAATTACAGATACGCAGTATTTT. It yields the protein CSAADGARRARITDTQYF.

The chain links TRBV7-8 to TRBJ1-4; no clear D. This CDR3 has 16 residues. V gave up 2 bases and J gave up 0 bases, with 10 bases separating them. Germline-derived CDR1 and CDR2 are SGHVS and FQNEAQ. The CDR3 nucleotides are TGTGCCAGCAGCTTAAGGACGATTGCAACTAATGAAAAACTGTTTTTT. Translating gives CASSLRTIATNEKLFF.